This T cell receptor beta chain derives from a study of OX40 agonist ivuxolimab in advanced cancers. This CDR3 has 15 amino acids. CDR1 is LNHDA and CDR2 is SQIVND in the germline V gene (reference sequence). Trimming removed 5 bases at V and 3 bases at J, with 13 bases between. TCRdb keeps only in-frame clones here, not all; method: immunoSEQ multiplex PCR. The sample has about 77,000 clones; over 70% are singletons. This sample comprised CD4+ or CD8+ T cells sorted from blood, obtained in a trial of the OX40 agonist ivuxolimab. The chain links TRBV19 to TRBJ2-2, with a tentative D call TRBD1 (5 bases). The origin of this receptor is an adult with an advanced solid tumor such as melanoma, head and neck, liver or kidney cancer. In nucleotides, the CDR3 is TGTGCCAGTAGTCTGCAGGGTCGTTACACCGGGGAGCTGTTTTTT. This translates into CASSLQGRYTGELFF.